Here is one T cell receptor (beta chain) with its context. This record comes from a study of blood T cell repertoires in COVID-19. In the original workflow: The assay estimated nucleated cells by amplifying reference gene primers. This table comes from immunoSEQ multiplex PCR, and its TCRdb copy is limited to in-frame clones, with some not included. The V and J calls and clone size are taken from that table; D and trimming were inferred from the DNA. This sample has a few hundred thousand clones; around 87% occur once, and the top ten carry around 7%. Between the trimmed V and J ends, which lost 10 bases and 4 bases, there was a span of 19 bases. Looked up from germline, CDR1 is SNHLY and CDR2 is FYNNEI. The CDR3 length is 15 residues.

The receptor comes from a man younger than 40 in a cohort exposed to, infected with or recovered from COVID-19 (not recorded which). The genes are TRBV2 and TRBJ1-4; D not certain. Sequencing was performed on PBMCs or T cells enriched from blood (not recorded which). The CDR3 loop is CATAVHGSYNEKLFF. CDR3 nucleotide sequence: TGTGCCACCGCGGTCCACGGGAGTTATAATGAAAAACTGTTTTTT.